This T cell receptor (beta chain) comes out of a study of blood T cell repertoires in COVID-19. The overall study: Sites across the United States, Italy and Spain contributed samples from acute and convalescent COVID-19. PBMCs, B-cell-depleted T cells, or T cells were the source of the cDNA or gDNA that made up the material.

As handled by the study authors: How many nucleated cells were present was estimated from reference gene primer amplification. The protocol was immunoSEQ multiplex PCR, while the TCRdb copy is restricted to in-frame clones and leaves out a portion. The DNA gave D and trimming, while V, J and clone size come from that table. The data hold about 200,000 clones, with approximately 91% observed a single time. CDR3 length equals 14 residues. V lost 8 bases and J lost 4; bases outside the gene matches: 6. Germline lookup yields CDR1 MNHEY and CDR2 SMNVEV (reference sequence). This clonotype originated in a middle-aged man with acute or convalescent COVID-19. J is TRBJ1-2 and V is TRBV27; 11 bases agree with TRBD1. The material sequenced was peripheral blood. CDR3 residues: CASRGTGGSYGYTF. In nucleotides, the CDR3 is TGTGCCAGCCGCGGGACAGGGGGTTCCTATGGCTACACCTTC.